The rows below give T cell receptor beta chains drawn from one sample of a study of CD8 T cells in Susac syndrome. TCRdb re-called the immunoSEQ multiplex PCR reads with MiXCR, one entry per CDR3 protein. The sample yields some 300,000 distinct CDR3 sequences, around 84% seen once. The sample was CD8+ T cells from PBMCs. These receptors were taken from a human donor with multiple sclerosis. The CDR3 runs from the conserved cysteine through the conserved F or W. Each record gives: CDR3 length, D gene, clone size, V gene, J gene, CDR3 DNA, CDR3 protein. A D gene is named only where the DNA matches it firmly. Clone size is shown for a subset of rows, as once, few, many or a class of expanded clone.

>16|TRBD2|.|TRBV18|TRBJ2-2
TGTGCCAGCTCACTAGCGACTAGCGGAAGTACCGGGGAGCTGTTTTTT
CASSLATSGSTGELFF
>17|TRBD2|.|TRBV20-1|TRBJ2-1
TGCAGTGCTAGAGAAATCACTAGCGGGGCCTCCTACAATGAGCAGTTCTTC
CSAREITSGASYNEQFF
>14|.|once|TRBV23-1|TRBJ2-7
TGCGCCAGCAGTCAAAGGACGGCCTCCTACGAGCAGTACTTC
CASSQRTASYEQYF
>19|.|.|TRBV18|TRBJ2-7
TGTGCCAGCTCACAAAAGACCGCCCAGGCCCGCAATAACTCCTACGAGCAGTACTTC
CASSQKTAQARNNSYEQYF
>15|.|.|TRBV10-3|TRBJ2-7
TGTGCCATCAGCGAGGGGGGCCTAGCGACCTACGAGCAGTACTTC
CAISEGGLATYEQYF
>15|TRBD2|once|TRBV25-1|TRBJ2-1
TGTGCCAGCAGTGCTTTAGCGGGCTTACCCGGTGAGCAGTTCTTC
CASSALAGLPGEQFF
>15|.|.|TRBV20-1|TRBJ2-3
TGCAGTGCTAGGGCCTCTCTGTGGGGCACAGATACGCAGTATTTT
CSARASLWGTDTQYF
>14|TRBD1|.|TRBV5-1|TRBJ2-3
TGCGCCAGCAGCTCCGGACAGGTCACAGATACGCAGTATTTT
CASSSGQVTDTQYF
>20|.|.|TRBV28|TRBJ2-1
TGTGCCAGCAGCAACAACCCAGCGGGTAGCCACAGTTGGTCCTACAATGAGCAGTTCTTC
CASSNNPAGSHSWSYNEQFF
>16|TRBD1|.|TRBV2|TRBJ1-4
TGTGCCAGCAGTCCATTATTCGGGACAGTTAATGAAGAACTGTTTTTT
CASSPLFGTVNEELFF
>15|.|.|TRBV27|TRBJ2-1
TGTGCCAGCAGTTCTGACGGGAGAGCCCTGAATGAGCAGTTCTTC
CASSSDGRALNEQFF
>17|.|.|TRBV28|TRBJ2-3
TGTGCCAGCAGTACCCGACGACTAGTGAGTCGCACAGATACGCAGTATTTT
CASSTRRLVSRTDTQYF
>15|TRBD2|once|TRBV2|TRBJ2-1
TGTGCCAGCAAGTATCTAGCGGGGGCCTCGGATGAGCAGTTCTTC
CASKYLAGASDEQFF
>14|TRBD1|.|TRBV6-5|TRBJ2-1
TGTGCCAGCAGCCTCAGACAGGGGGGATTTGAGCAGTTCTTC
CASSLRQGGFEQFF
>16|.|few|TRBV5-1|TRBJ2-1
TGCGCCAGCAGCTTGGACATAGGGGCTGTCTACAATGAGCAGTTCTTC
CASSLDIGAVYNEQFF
>12|.|.|TRBV7-9|TRBJ1-4
TGTGCCAGCAGTCCGGACGGTGGAAAACTGTTTTTT
CASSPDGGKLFF
>16|TRBD2|.|TRBV3-1|TRBJ2-3
TGTGCCAGCAGCCGAGTTAGCGGGATGAGCACAGATACGCAGTATTTT
CASSRVSGMSTDTQYF
>11|.|.|TRBV9|TRBJ1-2
TGTGCCAGCAAGCACAGGGAAGGCTACACCTTC
CASKHREGYTF
>15|.|.|TRBV20-1|TRBJ1-1
TGCAGTGCTGTTCGACTGGAGGGGATGAACACTGAAGCTTTCTTT
CSAVRLEGMNTEAFF
>15|TRBD2|.|TRBV6-2/TRBV6-3|TRBJ2-5
TGTGCCAGCAGTCCTAGCGGGAGGCCCCGTGGGACCCAGTACTTC
CASSPSGRPRGTQYF
>15|.|.|TRBV2|TRBJ2-5
TGTGCCAGCAGAAGGGAACAGGGAATCCAAGAGACCCAGTACTTC
CASRREQGIQETQYF
>13|.|.|TRBV9|TRBJ1-3
TGTGCCAGCAGCGCCACAGGGTTCGACACCATATATTTT
CASSATGFDTIYF
>14|.|few|TRBV9|TRBJ2-3
TGTGCCAGCAGCGCAGAGCGGCGCACAGATACGCAGTATTTT
CASSAERRTDTQYF
>16|.|.|TRBV5-4|TRBJ2-3
TGTGCCAGCAGCTTGGGACGGGTCGCTAGCACAGATACGCAGTATTTT
CASSLGRVASTDTQYF
>14|.|once|TRBV27|TRBJ1-5
TGTGCCAGCTCACGATCCCCAAGCAATCAGCCCCAGCATTTT
CASSRSPSNQPQHF
>18|TRBD1|.|TRBV6-1|TRBJ2-3
TGTGCCAGCCTCAAAGACAGGGGGCTTGAGGTGAGCACAGATACGCAGTATTTT
CASLKDRGLEVSTDTQYF
>17|TRBD2|.|TRBV3-1|TRBJ2-3
TGTGCCAGCAGCCAAGTGGGACTAGCGGGGACCACAGATACGCAGTATTTT
CASSQVGLAGTTDTQYF
>13|.|.|TRBV7-9|TRBJ1-5
TGTGCCAGCACCCGAGGGGGGGGGCAGCCCCAGCATTTT
CASTRGGGQPQHF
>17|.|.|TRBV4-1|TRBJ2-2
TGCGCCAGCAGCCAAGAATTGAGGGACGGGGCGTCCGGGGAGCTGTTTTTT
CASSQELRDGASGELFF
>14|.|.|TRBV5-6|TRBJ2-3
TGTGCCAGCAGCTTGGGGTCTAGTCCAGATACGCAGTATTTT
CASSLGSSPDTQYF
>15|TRBD1|.|TRBV7-8|TRBJ2-7
TGTGCCAGCAGACTCGGACAGGGCCCCCTCTACGAGCAGTACTTC
CASRLGQGPLYEQYF